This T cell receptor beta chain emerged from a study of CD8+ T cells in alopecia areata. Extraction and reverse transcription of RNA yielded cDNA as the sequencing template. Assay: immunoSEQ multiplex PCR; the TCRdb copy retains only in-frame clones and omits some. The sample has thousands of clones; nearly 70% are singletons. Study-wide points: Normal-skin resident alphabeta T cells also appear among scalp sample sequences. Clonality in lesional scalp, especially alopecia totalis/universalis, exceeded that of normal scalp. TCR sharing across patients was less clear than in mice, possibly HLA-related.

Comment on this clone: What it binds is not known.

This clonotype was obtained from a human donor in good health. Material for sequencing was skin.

The CDR3 spells CASKWEFNEKLFF. The CDR3 nucleotides read TGTGCCAGCAAGTGGGAATTTAATGAAAAACTGTTTTTT. This sequence joins TRBV13 and TRBJ1-4, with no clear D. The germline V gene has CDR1 PRHDT and CDR2 FYEKMQ (reference sequence). CDR3 length: 13 residues. V lost 7 bases and J 4 bases, leaving 10 bases between the germline ends.